This is a list of T cell receptor beta chains from one sample in a study of blood T cell repertoires in COVID-19. Sequencing was performed with immunoSEQ multiplex PCR; in TCRdb, only in-frame clones are kept and a portion is missing. The repertoire has some 120,000 clones, roughly nine tenths of them found once; the top ten carry over 3.5%. Material: peripheral blood. All receptors derive from a man in his fifties with active COVID-19. Each CDR3 is given with its conserved first and last residue. A D gene is named only where the DNA matches it firmly. Clone size is given for some rows only: seen once, a few or many times, or a class if the clone is expanded.

V,D,J,size,CDR3,DNA
TRBV2,.,TRBJ2-7,.,CASSPNRVSYEQYF,TGTGCCAGCAGTCCAAACAGGGTCTCCTACGAGCAGTACTTC
TRBV5-4,TRBD1,TRBJ2-1,.,CASSPENRGSYNEQFF,TGTGCCAGCAGCCCGGAAAACAGGGGCTCCTACAATGAGCAGTTCTTC
TRBV2,TRBD2,TRBJ2-3,.,CASSPPLGAGGFSTDTQYF,TGTGCCAGCAGCCCCCCATTAGGAGCGGGGGGATTTAGCACAGATACGCAGTATTTT
TRBV4-1,TRBD1,TRBJ1-3,.,CASSQGTGNAGNTIYF,TGCGCCAGCAGCCAAGGGACAGGGAACGCTGGAAACACCATATATTTT
TRBV6-5,TRBD2,TRBJ2-1,.,CASSPRRGGYNEQFF,TGTGCCAGCAGCCCCAGGCGGGGGGGCTACAATGAGCAGTTCTTC
TRBV10-2,TRBD2,TRBJ2-1,.,CATDASGRAREQFF,TGCGCCACAGACGCTAGCGGGAGGGCTAGAGAGCAGTTCTTC
TRBV5-1,.,TRBJ1-2,.,CASSLAGQGGNYGYTF,TGCGCCAGCAGCTTGGCCGGGCAGGGTGGTAACTATGGCTACACCTTC
TRBV27,TRBD1,TRBJ1-1,.,CASSRRTGQGNTEAFF,TGTGCCAGCAGTCGAAGGACAGGCCAAGGCAACACTGAAGCTTTCTTT
TRBV5-1,TRBD1,TRBJ1-5,.,CASSTTGDGRQPQHF,TGCGCCAGCAGCACGACAGGGGATGGGAGACAGCCCCAGCATTTT
TRBV18,.,TRBJ2-5,.,CASSPKGWGGRETQYF,TGTGCCAGCTCACCTAAGGGATGGGGGGGCAGAGAGACCCAGTACTTC
TRBV19,TRBD2,TRBJ2-1,.,CASSIPSGSNEQFF,TGTGCCAGTAGTATTCCTAGCGGGAGCAATGAGCAGTTCTTC
TRBV29-1,TRBD1,TRBJ1-1,once,CSVTQPTGKAFF,TGCAGCGTGACCCAGCCGACAGGGAAAGCTTTCTTT
TRBV3-1/TRBV3-2,.,TRBJ1-2,.,CASSQDWTKIYGYTF,TGTGCCAGCAGCCAAGATTGGACTAAAATCTATGGCTACACCTTC
TRBV4-1,.,TRBJ1-2,.,CASSQGVNYGYTF,TGCGCCAGCAGCCAAGGAGTTAACTATGGCTACACCTTC
TRBV13,.,TRBJ1-4,.,CASSFREPTNEKLFF,TGTGCCAGCAGCTTCCGGGAACCAACTAATGAAAAACTGTTTTTT
TRBV6-6,.,TRBJ2-1,.,CASRRDTNEQFF,TGTGCCAGCAGGCGCGACACCAATGAGCAGTTCTTC
TRBV3-1/TRBV3-2,.,TRBJ1-1,.,CASRPGGGAEAFF,TGTGCCAGCAGGCCAGGCGGGGGGGCTGAAGCTTTCTTT
TRBV6-6,TRBD1,TRBJ1-1,.,CASSPRGHPMNTEAFF,TGTGCCAGCAGCCCGAGGGGGCACCCCATGAACACTGAAGCTTTCTTT
TRBV5-1,.,TRBJ1-4,.,CASSSGQMREKLFF,TGCGCCAGCAGCTCGGGACAAATGAGGGAAAAACTGTTTTTT
TRBV11-3,TRBD1,TRBJ1-1,.,CASSDRDTEAFF,TGTGCCAGCAGTGACAGGGACACTGAAGCTTTCTTT
TRBV18,.,TRBJ2-7,.,CASSPQYREGEQYF,TGTGCCAGCTCACCACAATACAGGGAAGGAGAGCAGTACTTC
TRBV5-1,.,TRBJ2-5,.,CASSFRGKDETQYF,TGCGCCAGCAGCTTCAGAGGGAAAGACGAGACCCAGTACTTC
TRBV6-4,.,TRBJ1-1,.,CASSRFGPLATKAFF,TGTGCCAGCAGTCGGTTTGGCCCTTTGGCCACTAAAGCTTTCTTT
TRBV9,.,TRBJ2-2,.,CASSAMNTGELFF,TGTGCCAGCAGCGCTATGAACACCGGGGAGCTGTTTTTT
TRBV12-3/TRBV12-4,.,TRBJ1-4,.,CASRGGSEKLFF,TGTGCCAGCAGAGGGGGTTCGGAAAAACTGTTTTTT
TRBV28,.,TRBJ2-1,.,CASSSGGEDNEQFF,TGTGCCAGCAGTTCTGGGGGCGAAGACAATGAGCAGTTCTTC
TRBV6-5,TRBD1,TRBJ1-1,.,CASSYLSQGVTEAFF,TGTGCCAGCAGTTACCTTAGCCAGGGGGTGACTGAAGCTTTCTTT
TRBV24-1,TRBD2,TRBJ2-1,once,CATSDPGLAGGYEQFF,TGTGCCACCAGTGATCCGGGACTAGCGGGAGGATATGAGCAGTTCTTC
TRBV6-5,TRBD2,TRBJ2-7,.,CASRGGVVYEQYF,TGTGCCAGCAGGGGGGGGGTGGTCTACGAGCAGTACTTC
TRBV3-1/TRBV3-2,.,TRBJ1-1,.,CASSAWGVEAFF,TGTGCCAGCAGCGCCTGGGGGGTTGAAGCTTTCTTT
TRBV7-9,.,TRBJ1-1,.,CASRTRGGSEAFF,TGTGCCAGCAGGACCCGCGGGGGATCTGAAGCTTTCTTT
TRBV5-8,TRBD1,TRBJ2-1,.,CASSPGTGLFF,TGTGCCAGCAGCCCAGGGACAGGTCTGTTCTTC
TRBV29-1,.,TRBJ1-4,.,CSAHRETNEKLFF,TGCAGCGCCCACAGGGAAACTAATGAAAAACTGTTTTTT
TRBV10-1,.,TRBJ2-1,.,CASTTPGNLHNEQFF,TGCGCCAGCACGACCCCCGGGAACCTACACAATGAGCAGTTCTTC
TRBV27,TRBD2,TRBJ2-5,.,CASRPEGGSDETQYF,TGTGCCAGCAGGCCTGAGGGCGGGAGCGATGAGACCCAGTACTTC
TRBV4-2,TRBD2,TRBJ2-5,once,CASSPRASGGPTQETQYF,TGTGCCAGCAGCCCCAGGGCTAGCGGGGGGCCGACCCAAGAGACCCAGTACTTC
TRBV11-3,TRBD2,TRBJ2-1,.,CASSFGLAGGNEQFF,TGTGCCAGCAGCTTTGGACTAGCGGGAGGCAATGAGCAGTTCTTC
TRBV2,TRBD1,TRBJ1-3,.,CASSDRTGGSGNTIYF,TGTGCCAGCAGTGATAGAACAGGGGGCTCTGGAAACACCATATATTTT
TRBV27,TRBD1,TRBJ1-5,.,CARRQGSGNQPQHF,TGTGCCAGAAGACAGGGATCTGGCAATCAGCCCCAGCATTTT
TRBV11-1,TRBD1,TRBJ2-2,.,CASSLAPTGQGELFF,TGTGCCAGCAGCTTAGCACCGACAGGGCAAGGGGAGCTGTTTTTT
TRBV24-1,.,TRBJ2-1,.,CATSEQDRSSYNEQFF,TGTGCCACCAGTGAACAAGACAGGAGCTCCTACAATGAGCAGTTCTTC
TRBV4-1,.,TRBJ1-1,.,CASSQVGGVTEAFF,TGCGCCAGCAGCCAAGTGGGAGGGGTGACTGAAGCTTTCTTT
TRBV7-9,.,TRBJ2-1,.,CASSPGSGISYNEQFF,TGTGCCAGCAGCCCCGGGTCAGGGATCTCCTACAATGAGCAGTTCTTC
TRBV5-1,TRBD2,TRBJ2-1,.,CASSLLAGEGEQFF,TGCGCCAGCAGCTTGCTAGCGGGAGAAGGTGAGCAGTTCTTC
TRBV7-6,TRBD1,TRBJ2-2,.,CASSLVQGATGELFF,TGTGCCAGCAGCTTAGTACAGGGGGCCACCGGGGAGCTGTTTTTT
TRBV24-1,.,TRBJ2-1,.,CATPVPPGGSYNEQFF,TGTGCCACCCCGGTACCTCCAGGGGGGTCCTACAATGAGCAGTTCTTC
TRBV19,TRBD2,TRBJ2-2,.,CASSIIEVVAGGTGELFF,TGTGCCAGTAGTATTATTGAGGTAGTAGCGGGAGGTACCGGGGAGCTGTTTTTT
TRBV15,.,TRBJ2-3,.,CATSRDVAGGDTQYF,TGTGCCACCAGCAGAGATGTGGCAGGGGGGGATACGCAGTATTTT
TRBV30,TRBD2,TRBJ2-3,.,CAWSGLAGGPTDTQYF,TGTGCCTGGAGTGGACTAGCGGGAGGACCCACAGATACGCAGTATTTT
TRBV5-1,TRBD2,TRBJ2-5,once,CASSDSGGVETQYF,TGCGCCAGCAGCGATAGCGGGGGGGTCGAGACCCAGTACTTC
TRBV24-1,.,TRBJ2-3,.,CATWDIVTDTQYF,TGTGCCACCTGGGACATTGTCACAGATACGCAGTATTTT
TRBV4-1,TRBD2,TRBJ2-1,.,CASSPSGREGYNEQFF,TGCGCCAGCAGCCCTAGCGGGAGGGAGGGCTACAATGAGCAGTTCTTC
TRBV3-1/TRBV3-2,TRBD1,TRBJ1-2,.,CASSQLDRDGGYTF,TGTGCCAGCAGCCAACTCGACAGGGACGGTGGCTACACCTTC
TRBV5-8,.,TRBJ2-2,.,CASSSPIGWRNTGELFF,TGTGCCAGCAGCTCCCCTATAGGTTGGAGGAACACCGGGGAGCTGTTTTTT
TRBV2,.,TRBJ1-1,.,CASRGDRNLEAFF,TGTGCCAGCAGGGGAGACAGGAACCTTGAAGCTTTCTTT
TRBV7-9,.,TRBJ1-2,few,CASSLGGAYGYTF,TGTGCCAGCAGCTTAGGGGGAGCCTATGGCTACACCTTC
TRBV6-4,TRBD1,TRBJ1-2,.,CASSHTGTGSGYTF,TGTGCCAGCAGCCACACCGGGACAGGGAGTGGCTACACCTTC
TRBV24-1,TRBD2,TRBJ2-1,.,CATSDLAGGWNEQFF,TGTGCCACCAGTGATTTAGCGGGGGGTTGGAATGAGCAGTTCTTC